This paragraph covers one TCR beta chain sequence. This specimen comes from a study of OX40 agonist ivuxolimab in advanced cancers. About the study: Every 2 weeks, patients received ivuxolimab intravenously, dosed at 0.01 to 10 mg/kg. Hepatocellular carcinoma, melanoma, renal cell or head and neck cancer occurred in dose-escalation patients.

Data came from immunoSEQ multiplex PCR; TCRdb stores just in-frame clones and leaves some out. The data show 40,000 to 60,000 clones, with roughly 91% seen just once and 24% held by the top ten. Germline V gives CDR1 MDHEN, CDR2 SYDVKM. Trimming took off 6 bases at V and 0 bases at J, with 10 bases between the two ends. The length of the CDR3 is 14 residues. The origin of this receptor is an adult with an advanced solid tumor such as melanoma, head and neck, liver or kidney cancer. The V call is TRBV28, the J call TRBJ2-3; possibly TRBD2 for D (6 bases). This specimen was CD4+ or CD8+ T cells sorted from blood, taken in a trial of the OX40 agonist ivuxolimab. CDR3 region: CASRPGTSTDTQYF. CDR3 bases: TGTGCCAGCAGACCCGGGACTAGCACAGATACGCAGTATTTT.